The entry below describes one T cell receptor (beta chain). Recruits, aged about 18 to 89 years, lived in 25 or so US areas. Recovered participants had two consecutive negative NP/OP PCR tests, healthcare professional clearance, or symptom resolution. This table comes from immunoSEQ multiplex PCR, and its TCRdb copy is limited to in-frame clones, with some not included. The table has some 420,000 clones, around 87% seen once. Trimming pared 1 base from V and 1 base from J, leaving 10 bases between. The CDR3 covers 15 residues. Germline-derived CDR1 and CDR2 are LGHDT and YNNKEL (reference sequence). These data originate in a study of blood T cell repertoires in COVID-19. On the study more broadly: Samples of COVID-19 (acute and convalescent) were obtained from the United States, Italy and Spain. Sample material is recorded as cDNA or gDNA derived from T cells, B-cell-depleted T cells, or PBMCs.

The chain is built from TRBV3-1 (or the pseudogene TRBV3-2) and TRBJ1-2; D gene uncertain. Sequenced sample: PBMCs or T cells enriched from blood (not recorded which). This receptor was identified in a young man who had recovered from COVID-19. CDR3 sequence (DNA): TGTGCCAGCAGCCAAGGTCAGAATTTTAACTATGGCTACACCTTC. Its protein product is CASSQGQNFNYGYTF.